A single sample is the source of the 30 T cell receptor beta chains below, sequenced in a study of shared clonotypes between healthy human individuals. Naive CD8 populations comprised CD45RO-negative cells positively selected for CCR7, excluding terminally differentiated effector memory CD45RA+ cells. The method was immunoSEQ multiplex PCR; TCRdb's version includes in-frame clones alone and lacks a portion of them. In the table there are millions of clones, about 95% of which are singletons. The source material was naive CD8+ T cells sorted from blood. The receptors here all came from a man between 18 and 29 years old in good health.

Details on this clone: Other DNA sequences in the same sample also yield this CDR3. J is TRBJ2-7 and V is TRBV5-1, with D hard to call. CDR1 and CDR2 (germline): SGHRS, YFSETQ. The CDR3 sequence is 13 residues long. Between the trimmed V and J ends, which lost 2 bases and 0 bases, there was a span of 6 bases. The CDR3 reads CASSFEDSYEQYF. For the CDR3, the DNA is TGCGCCAGCAGCTTCGAGGACTCCTACGAGCAGTACTTC.

On this clone: This specimen includes other DNA sequences encoding the same CDR3. The chain carries TRBV6-5 and TRBJ2-2, with D perhaps matching TRBD1 (6 bases). Germline loops: CDR1 MNHEY, CDR2 SVGAGI. Deletions cut 4 bases from V and 1 base from J, with 7 bases between. The CDR3 contains 14 residues. Here the CDR3 reads CASSWGQNTGELFF. In DNA form, the CDR3 reads TGTGCCAGCAGTTGGGGACAGAACACCGGGGAGCTGTTTTTT.

The chain combines TRBV12-5 with TRBJ2-5; TRBD1 is a possible D gene (6 bases). Germline V gene lookup returns CDR1 LGHNT and CDR2 FRNRAP. The CDR3 totals 17 residues. Between the trimmed V and J ends, which lost 1 base and 5 bases, there was a span of 20 bases. CDR3 nucleotide sequence: TGTGCTAGTGGTTTGGGTATTGTCCAGGGGATCCTGGAGACCCAGTACTTC. Its translation is CASGLGIVQGILETQYF.

V gene TRBV6-6 combines with J gene TRBJ1-6; D gene ambiguous. Trimming removed 0 bases at V and 13 bases at J, with 13 bases between. This CDR3 has 14 amino acids. Germline V gene lookup returns CDR1 MNHNY and CDR2 SVGAGI (reference sequence). The DNA for the CDR3 is TGTGCCAGCAGTTACTCTGCCACCTTTTCTCCCCTCCACTTT. Amino acid sequence: CASSYSATFSPLHF.

The DNA for the CDR3 is TGTGCCAGCAGCGAAATACAGGGAATCTCCTACGAGCAGTACTTC. It is translated as CASSEIQGISYEQYF. The gene calls are TRBV7-2 and TRBJ2-7; TRBD1 might be the D (6 bases). The V end lost 5 bases, the J end lost 0 bases, and 14 bases lay between the germline ends. Germline CDR1 reads SGHTA; CDR2 reads FQGNSA. The CDR3 length is 15 residues.

The V call is TRBV10-2, the J call TRBJ2-7, with D maybe TRBD1 (5 bases). The CDR3 consists of 12 residues. Between the trimmed V and J ends, which lost 6 bases and 3 bases, there was a span of 9 bases. CDR1 and CDR2 from the germline V gene are WSHSY and SAAADI. CDR3 sequence reads: CASRTVNYEQYF. The CDR3 DNA reads TGCGCCAGCAGGACAGTAAACTACGAGCAGTACTTC.

This clone turned up a few times. V usage is TRBV4-1 and J usage is TRBJ1-1; D uncertain. The V and J ends lost 3 bases and 7 bases respectively, with 18 bases between them. Germline loops: CDR1 MGHRA, CDR2 YSYEKL. This CDR3 spans 15 amino acids. The CDR3 sequence: CASSQGREGSLEAFF. The CDR3 region has the DNA TGCGCCAGCAGCCAGGGGAGGGAAGGGAGCCTTGAAGCTTTCTTT.

This clone was detected once. The chain links TRBV28 to TRBJ1-2; a weak D match, TRBD1 (6 bases). The CDR3 has 16 residues. Germline V gives CDR1 MDHEN, CDR2 SYDVKM. Trimming took off 3 bases at V and 4 bases at J, with 18 bases between the two ends. CDR3 in amino acids: CASSLVSGAGIYGYTF. The CDR3 DNA sequence: TGTGCCAGCAGTTTGGTGTCGGGGGCCGGTATCTATGGCTACACCTTC.

This chain uses TRBV5-6 with TRBJ2-7, with D maybe TRBD1 (5 bases). The CDR3 runs to 12 residues. Per germline, CDR1 SGHDT and CDR2 YYEEEE. Deletions cut 3 bases from V and 5 bases from J, with 9 bases between. The DNA of the CDR3 is TGTGCCAGCAGCTCAGGGTTCCACGAGCAGTACTTC. As protein: CASSSGFHEQYF.

The rearrangement joins TRBV19 to TRBJ2-3; 9 nucleotides agree with TRBD1. Unmatched junction bases numbered 10, after V lost 3 bases and J lost 3 bases. Germline V gives CDR1 LNHDA, CDR2 SQIVND (reference sequence). The CDR3 covers 17 residues. The CDR3: CASSMEERDRETDTQYF. The CDR3 coding sequence is TGTGCCAGTAGTATGGAGGAACGGGACAGGGAAACAGATACGCAGTATTTT.

Notes on this clone: Other DNA sequences from this sample encode an identical CDR3 as well. The chain combines TRBV7-3 with TRBJ2-7; D is ambiguous. Germline V gene data show CDR1 as SGHTA and CDR2 as FQGTGA. The CDR3 covers 13 residues. Trimming removed 5 bases from V and 1 base from J, with 9 bases in between. The CDR3 here is CASSLSPSYEQYF. As DNA, the CDR3 is TGTGCCAGCAGCCTGAGCCCATCCTACGAGCAGTACTTC.

This clone was counted a single time. The rearrangement links TRBV6-5 to TRBJ2-7; 12 bases map to TRBD2. This CDR3 region has 16 residues. Trimming removed 2 bases from V and 2 bases from J; junction bases left unmatched: 4. CDR1 is MNHEY and CDR2 is SVGAGI in the germline V gene. Written as DNA, the CDR3 is TGTGCCAGCAGTTACACGTCTAGCGGGAGGGCCTACGAGCAGTACTTC. Its protein product is CASSYTSSGRAYEQYF.

This rearrangement joins TRBV5-1 to TRBJ2-7, with TRBD2 identical over 10 bases. The germline gives CDR1 SGHRS, CDR2 YFSETQ. The CDR3 is made up of 13 amino acids. The V segment lost 6 bases and the J segment 6 bases; nucleotides outside the gene matches: 6. The CDR3 loop reads CASTSGGAAEQYF. The DNA for the CDR3 is TGCGCCAGCACAAGCGGGGGGGCCGCCGAGCAGTACTTC.

The chain carries TRBV6-5 and TRBJ1-2, with 7 bases identical to TRBD1. Trimming at V came to 2 bases and at J to 5 bases, leaving 8 bases not matched to a gene. The germline V gene encodes CDR1 MNHEY and CDR2 SVGAGI. CDR3 length: 15 amino acids. The CDR3 sequence is CASSYGEGARYGYTF. The CDR3 nucleotides read TGTGCCAGCAGTTACGGTGAGGGGGCGAGGTATGGCTACACCTTC.

The V and J genes are TRBV4-1 and TRBJ2-7; D gene unclear. This CDR3 is built from 14 residues. Germline CDR1 is MGHRA and CDR2 is YSYEKL. Trimming left V 0 bases short and J 4 bases short, with 10 bases between. The CDR3 DNA reads as TGCGCCAGCAGCCAAGATCTCGTAGAGTACGAGCAGTACTTC. Residues: CASSQDLVEYEQYF.

The gene calls are TRBV19 and TRBJ2-7; D is perhaps TRBD1 (6 bases). This CDR3 is built from 14 residues. The germline V gene encodes CDR1 LNHDA and CDR2 SQIVND (reference sequence). The V end was cut by 4 bases, the J end by 3 bases, with 13 bases between. CDR3 residues: CASSTMTGDYEQYF. For the CDR3, the DNA is TGTGCCAGTAGTACTATGACAGGAGACTACGAGCAGTACTTC.

The V and J genes are TRBV30 and TRBJ2-5; D is unclear. Trimming took off 0 bases at V and 4 bases at J, with 9 bases between the two ends. Germline V lookup: CDR1 GTSNPN, CDR2 SVGIG (reference sequence). CDR3 length equals 13 residues. This CDR3 is CAWSVMWGETQYF. The DNA for the CDR3 is TGTGCCTGGAGTGTAATGTGGGGAGAGACCCAGTACTTC. The variable domain in full, completed from reference TRBV30 and TRBJ2-5, reads SQTIHQWPATLVQPVGSPLSLECTVEGTSNPNLYWYRQAAGRGLQLLFYSVGIGQISSEVPQNLSASRPQDRQFILSSKKLLLSDSGFYLCAWSVMWGETQYFGPGTRLLVL.

The CDR3 protein is CASSIRGGSHTEAFF. DNA for the CDR3: TGTGCCAGTAGTATAAGGGGGGGAAGCCACACTGAAGCTTTCTTT. V and J are TRBV19 and TRBJ1-1, with D perhaps matching TRBD1 (6 bases). Germline V gives CDR1 LNHDA, CDR2 SQIVND (reference sequence). The CDR3 runs to 15 residues. V was pared by 2 bases and J by 3 bases, with 13 bases between.

Points on this clone: In the same sample, other DNA sequences code for this CDR3. V usage is TRBV2 and J usage is TRBJ2-7; 7 bases match TRBD2. The CDR3 length is 12 residues. Germline V gene lookup returns CDR1 SNHLY and CDR2 FYNNEI. V lost 8 bases and J lost 6; bases outside the gene matches: 7. CDR3 region: CASRSGEGEQYF. CDR3 coding DNA: TGTGCCAGCCGATCCGGGGAGGGCGAGCAGTACTTC.

As regards this clone: The sample carries other DNA sequences with the same CDR3. The genes are TRBV4-3 and TRBJ1-1; D is ambiguous. Trimming took off 2 bases at V and 5 bases at J, with 9 bases between the two ends. The V gene's germline CDR1 is LGHNA and CDR2 YSLEER. The CDR3 consists of 13 residues. CDR3: CASSQNLGTEAFF. The CDR3 region has the DNA TGCGCCAGCAGCCAAAACCTTGGGACTGAAGCTTTCTTT.

V and J are TRBV21-1 and TRBJ1-2; TRBD1, the table's D call, lacks a check against the DNA. TRBV21-1 is a pseudogene segment. There are 15 residues in the CDR3. Here the CDR3 reads CASSKGRGDRRGYTF. CDR3 in DNA: TGTGCCAGCAGCAAGGGGCGTGGGGACAGGCGTGGCTACACCTTC.

The J gene is TRBJ1-1, the V gene TRBV19; D is unresolved. Germline CDR1 LNHDA, CDR2 SQIVND (reference sequence). The V end was cut by 3 bases, the J end by 0 bases, with 5 bases between. The CDR3 has 13 residues. The CDR3 DNA sequence: TGTGCCAGTAGTATCTGGTTGAACACTGAAGCTTTCTTT. Translation gives CASSIWLNTEAFF.

This chain uses TRBV9 with TRBJ2-2; 9 bases align to TRBD1. The length of the CDR3 is 15 residues. Germline loops: CDR1 SGDLS, CDR2 YYNGEE. The J segment lost 7 bases and the V segment lost 0 bases, leaving 4 bases of the junction unmatched. The CDR3 spells CASSVVTGGFGELFF. The CDR3 nucleotides are TGTGCCAGCAGCGTAGTAACAGGGGGCTTCGGGGAGCTGTTTTTT.

Details on this clone: The identical CDR3 is also encoded by other nucleotide sequences in the sample. V is TRBV6-1 and J is TRBJ1-1; no definite D call. V dropped 8 bases and J dropped 1 base, with 5 bases sitting between them. There are 11 residues in the CDR3. Germline V gene sequence: CDR1 MNHNS, CDR2 SASEGT. The CDR3 loop reads CASGRNTEAFF. The CDR3 coding sequence is TGTGCCAGCGGGAGGAACACTGAAGCTTTCTTT.

The CDR3 DNA reads as TGTGCCAGCAGCTTAGCCGGGAGGGCCACCGGGGAGCTGTTTTTT. Protein sequence: CASSLAGRATGELFF. The chain couples TRBV7-8 to TRBJ2-2; 8 bases agree with TRBD2. This CDR3 is built from 15 residues. V was clipped by 0 bases and J by 4 bases; unmatched bases: 1. CDR1 SGHVS and CDR2 FQNEAQ come from the germline V gene. Full variable domain (rest looked up from reference TRBV7-8 and TRBJ2-2): GAGVSQSPRYKVAKRGQDVALRCDPISGHVSLFWYQQALGQGPEFLTYFQNEAQLDKSGLPSDRFFAERPEGSVSTLKIQRTQQEDSAVYLCASSLAGRATGELFFGEGSRLTVL.

V usage is TRBV15 and J usage is TRBJ2-7; D might be TRBD1 or TRBD2, each matching 5 bases. The V end lost 0 bases, the J end lost 2 bases, and 20 bases lay between the germline ends. This CDR3 comprises 18 residues. Germline CDR1 LNHNV, CDR2 YYDKDF (reference sequence). CDR3 sequence (DNA): TGTGCCACCAGCAGAGATTTCGGTGGACCGAGGGGACCCTACGAGCAGTACTTC. Its translation is CATSRDFGGPRGPYEQYF. Together with reference TRBV15 and TRBJ2-7, the CDR3 gives the full variable domain: DAMVIQNPRYQVTQFGKPVTLSCSQTLNHNVMYWYQQKSSQAPKLLFHYYDKDFNNEADTPDNFQSRRPNTSFCFLDIRSPGLGDTAMYLCATSRDFGGPRGPYEQYFGPGTRLTVT.

The chain employs TRBV4-1 and TRBJ2-7, with D perhaps given as TRBD1 or TRBD2 (5 bases each). V lost 1 base and J lost 3, with 10 bases in between. The CDR3 totals 14 residues. CDR1 is MGHRA, CDR2 YSYEKL, per germline. The CDR3 DNA follows: TGCGCCAGCAGCCAAGTCGAGGGGTTCTACGAGCAGTACTTC. Translating it yields CASSQVEGFYEQYF.

V is TRBV6-6 and J is TRBJ2-2; D is unresolved. Germline V lookup: CDR1 MNHNY, CDR2 SVGAGI (reference sequence). V lost 4 bases and J 5 bases, leaving 11 bases between the germline ends. There are 14 residues in the CDR3. The chain's CDR3 is CASSLSVSTGELFF. CDR3 nucleotide sequence: TGTGCCAGCAGTTTAAGCGTATCGACCGGGGAGCTGTTTTTT.

About this clone: The sample has other DNA sequences that encode this CDR3 too. This rearrangement joins TRBV9 to TRBJ1-4; D is ambiguous. The V gene lost 0 bases and the J gene lost 2 bases, with 8 bases spanning the gap. The CDR3 contains 15 residues. Germline V gene lookup returns CDR1 SGDLS and CDR2 YYNGEE. The CDR3: CASSVVGNTNEKLFF. DNA for the CDR3: TGTGCCAGCAGCGTAGTGGGGAATACTAATGAAAAACTGTTTTTT.

The chain employs TRBV27 and TRBJ2-1; the match to TRBD1 covers 11 bases. The J segment lost 6 bases and the V segment lost 6 bases, leaving 10 bases of the junction unmatched. Germline loops: CDR1 MNHEY, CDR2 SMNVEV (reference sequence). This CDR3 region has 16 residues. Here the CDR3 DNA reads TGTGCCAGCAGATACCCCGGGACAGGGGGTTTCAATGAGCAGTTCTTC. It is translated as CASRYPGTGGFNEQFF.